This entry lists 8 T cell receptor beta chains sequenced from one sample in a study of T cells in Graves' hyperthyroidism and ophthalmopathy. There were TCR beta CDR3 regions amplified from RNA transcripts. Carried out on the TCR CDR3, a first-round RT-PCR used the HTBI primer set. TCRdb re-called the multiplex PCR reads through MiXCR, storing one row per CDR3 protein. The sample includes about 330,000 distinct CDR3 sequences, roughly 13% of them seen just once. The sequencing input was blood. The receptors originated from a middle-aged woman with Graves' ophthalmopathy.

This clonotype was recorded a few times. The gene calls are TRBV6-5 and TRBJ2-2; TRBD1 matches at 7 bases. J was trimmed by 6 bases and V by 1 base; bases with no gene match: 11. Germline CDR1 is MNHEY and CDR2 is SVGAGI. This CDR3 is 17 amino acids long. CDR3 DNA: TGTGCCAGCAGTTACTTTCCTGACAGGGCATATCCCGGGGAGCTGTTTTTT. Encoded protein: CASSYFPDRAYPGELFF.

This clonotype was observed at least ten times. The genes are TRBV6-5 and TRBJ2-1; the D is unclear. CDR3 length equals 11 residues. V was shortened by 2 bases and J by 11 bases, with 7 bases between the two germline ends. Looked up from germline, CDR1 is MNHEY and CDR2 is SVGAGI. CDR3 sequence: CASSYGPQQFF. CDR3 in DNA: TGTGCCAGCAGTTACGGACCCCAGCAGTTCTTC.

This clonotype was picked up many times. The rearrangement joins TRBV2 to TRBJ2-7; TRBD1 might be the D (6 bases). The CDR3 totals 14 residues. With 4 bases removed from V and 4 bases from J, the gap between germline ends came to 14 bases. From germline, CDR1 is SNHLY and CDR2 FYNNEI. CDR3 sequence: CASSGQGILYEQYF. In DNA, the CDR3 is TGTGCCAGCAGTGGTCAGGGGATTCTGTACGAGCAGTACTTC.

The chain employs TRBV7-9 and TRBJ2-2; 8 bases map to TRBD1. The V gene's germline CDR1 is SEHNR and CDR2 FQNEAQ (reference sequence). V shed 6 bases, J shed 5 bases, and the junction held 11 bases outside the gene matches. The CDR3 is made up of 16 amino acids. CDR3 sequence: CASSSSRQGLTGELFF. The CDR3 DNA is TGTGCCAGCAGTTCATCGAGACAGGGGTTAACCGGGGAGCTGTTTTTT.

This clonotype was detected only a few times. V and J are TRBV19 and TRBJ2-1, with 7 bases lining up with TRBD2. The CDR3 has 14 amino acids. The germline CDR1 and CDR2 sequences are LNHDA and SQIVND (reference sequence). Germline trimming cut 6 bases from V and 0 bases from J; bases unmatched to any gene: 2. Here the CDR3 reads CASRAGSSYNEQFF. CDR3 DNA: TGTGCCAGTAGAGCGGGGAGCTCCTACAATGAGCAGTTCTTC.

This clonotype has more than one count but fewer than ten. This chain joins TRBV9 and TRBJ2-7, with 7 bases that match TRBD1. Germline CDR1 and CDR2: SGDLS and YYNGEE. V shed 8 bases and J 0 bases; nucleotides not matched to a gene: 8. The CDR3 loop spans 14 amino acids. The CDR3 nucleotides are TGTGCCAGTGCCCAACAGGGGAGCTCCTACGAGCAGTACTTC. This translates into CASAQQGSSYEQYF.

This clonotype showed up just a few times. For the CDR3, the DNA is TGTGCCAGCAGTGCCAGGGGCGCACAGTACTCTGGAAACACCATATATTTT. Amino acid sequence: CASSARGAQYSGNTIYF. The rearrangement uses TRBV2 and TRBJ1-3, with D maybe TRBD1 (6 bases). The CDR3 length is 17 residues. Per germline, CDR1 SNHLY and CDR2 FYNNEI. V lost 4 bases and J lost 0, with 16 bases in between.

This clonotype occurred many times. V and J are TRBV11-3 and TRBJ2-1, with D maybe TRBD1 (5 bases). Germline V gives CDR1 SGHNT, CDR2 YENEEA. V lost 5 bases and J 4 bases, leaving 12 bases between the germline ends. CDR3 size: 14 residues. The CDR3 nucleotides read TGTGCCAGCAGCACCCGGACACTTTACAATGAGCAGTTCTTC. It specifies CASSTRTLYNEQFF.